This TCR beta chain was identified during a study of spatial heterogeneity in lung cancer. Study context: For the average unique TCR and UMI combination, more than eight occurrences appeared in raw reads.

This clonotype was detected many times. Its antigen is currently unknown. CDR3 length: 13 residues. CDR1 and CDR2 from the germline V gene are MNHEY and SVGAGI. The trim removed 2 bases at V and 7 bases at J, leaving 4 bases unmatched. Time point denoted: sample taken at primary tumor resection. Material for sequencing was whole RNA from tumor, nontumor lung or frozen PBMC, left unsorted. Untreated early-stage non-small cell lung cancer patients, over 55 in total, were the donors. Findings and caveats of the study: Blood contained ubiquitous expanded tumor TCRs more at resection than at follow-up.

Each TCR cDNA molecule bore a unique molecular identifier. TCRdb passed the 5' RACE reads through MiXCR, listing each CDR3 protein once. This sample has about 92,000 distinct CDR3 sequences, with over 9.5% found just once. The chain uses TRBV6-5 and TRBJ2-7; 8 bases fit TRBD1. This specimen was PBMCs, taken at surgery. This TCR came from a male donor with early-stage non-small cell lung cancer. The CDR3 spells CASSYTRQGEQYF. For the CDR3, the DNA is TGTGCCAGCAGTTACACCCGACAGGGGGAGCAGTACTTC.